This TCR beta chain came from a study of early T cells in non-severe SARS-CoV-2 infection. Study as a whole: RNA in bulk from unsorted whole blood was sequenced, and chains were unpaired.

The germline gives CDR1 SNHLY, CDR2 FYNNEI. The V gene end was trimmed by 6 bases and the J gene end by 3 bases; junction bases not matched to a gene: 8. CDR3 length equals 14 residues. A few counts support this clonotype. Each CDR3 protein is one row after TCRdb ran MiXCR on the 5' RACE reads. The sample has fewer than 100,000 distinct CDR3 sequences, around 11% seen once. The sequencing sample was made of whole blood. The rearrangement uses TRBV2 and TRBJ2-7; the match to TRBD1 covers 7 bases. The clonotype comes from an adult who was a healthcare worker with PCR-confirmed SARS-CoV-2 infection or an uninfected control (not recorded which). The CDR3 region is CASSWSGQVYEQYF. The CDR3, as DNA: TGTGCCAGCAGCTGGTCAGGACAGGTCTACGAGCAGTACTTC.